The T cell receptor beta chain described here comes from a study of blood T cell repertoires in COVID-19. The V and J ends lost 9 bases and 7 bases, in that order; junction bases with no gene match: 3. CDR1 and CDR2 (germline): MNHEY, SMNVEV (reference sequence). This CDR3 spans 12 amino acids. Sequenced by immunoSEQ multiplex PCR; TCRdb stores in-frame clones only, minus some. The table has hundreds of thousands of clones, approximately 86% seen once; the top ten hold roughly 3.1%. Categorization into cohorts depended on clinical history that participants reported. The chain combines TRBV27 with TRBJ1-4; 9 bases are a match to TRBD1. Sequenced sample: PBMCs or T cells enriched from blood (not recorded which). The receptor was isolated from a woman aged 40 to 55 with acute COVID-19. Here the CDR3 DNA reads TGTGCCAGTGACAGGGGGACTGAAAAACTGTTTTTT. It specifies CASDRGTEKLFF. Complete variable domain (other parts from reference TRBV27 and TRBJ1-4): EAQVTQNPRYLITVTGKKLTVTCSQNMNHEYMSWYRQDPGLGLRQIYYSMNVEVTDKGDVPEGYKVSRKEKRNFPLILESPSPNQTSLYFCASDRGTEKLFFGSGTQLSVL.